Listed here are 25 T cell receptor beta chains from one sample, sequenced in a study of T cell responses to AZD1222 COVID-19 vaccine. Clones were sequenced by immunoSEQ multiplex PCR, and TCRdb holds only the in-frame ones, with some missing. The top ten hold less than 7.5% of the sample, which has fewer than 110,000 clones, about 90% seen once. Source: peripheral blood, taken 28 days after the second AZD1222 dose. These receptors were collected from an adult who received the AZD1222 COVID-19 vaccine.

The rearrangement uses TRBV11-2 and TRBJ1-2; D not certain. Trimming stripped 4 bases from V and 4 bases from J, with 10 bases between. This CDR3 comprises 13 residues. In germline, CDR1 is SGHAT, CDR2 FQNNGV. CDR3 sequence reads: CASSSTAAYGYTF. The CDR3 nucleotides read TGTGCCAGCAGCTCCACGGCAGCCTATGGCTACACCTTC. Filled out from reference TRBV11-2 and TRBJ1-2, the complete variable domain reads EAGVAQSPRYKIIEKRQSVAFWCNPISGHATLYWYQQILGQGPKLLIQFQNNGVVDDSQLPKDRFSAERLKGVDSTLKIQPAKLEDSAVYLCASSSTAAYGYTFGSGTRLTVV.

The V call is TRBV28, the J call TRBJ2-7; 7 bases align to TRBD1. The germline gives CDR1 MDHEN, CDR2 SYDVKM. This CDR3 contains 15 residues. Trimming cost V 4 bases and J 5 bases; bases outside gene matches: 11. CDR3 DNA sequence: TGTGCCAGCAGTTCCTTGACAGGGACGATCAACGAGCAGTACTTC. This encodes CASSSLTGTINEQYF. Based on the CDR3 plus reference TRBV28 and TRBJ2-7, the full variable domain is DVKVTQSSRYLVKRTGEKVFLECVQDMDHENMFWYRQDPGLGLRLIYFSYDVKMKEKGDIPEGYSVSREKKERFSLILESASTNQTSMYLCASSSLTGTINEQYFGPGTRLTVT.

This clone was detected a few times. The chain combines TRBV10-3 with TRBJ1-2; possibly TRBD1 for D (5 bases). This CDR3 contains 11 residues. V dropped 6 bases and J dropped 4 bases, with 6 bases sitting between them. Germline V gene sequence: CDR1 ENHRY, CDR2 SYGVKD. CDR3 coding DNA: TGTGCCATCAGAGACAGCTATGGCTACACCTTC. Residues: CAIRDSYGYTF.

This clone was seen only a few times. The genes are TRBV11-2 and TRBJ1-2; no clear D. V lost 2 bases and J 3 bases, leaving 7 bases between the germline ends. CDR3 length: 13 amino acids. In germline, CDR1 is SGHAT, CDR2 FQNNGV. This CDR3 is CASSLNSYYGYTF. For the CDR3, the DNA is TGTGCCAGCAGCTTAAACAGCTACTATGGCTACACCTTC.

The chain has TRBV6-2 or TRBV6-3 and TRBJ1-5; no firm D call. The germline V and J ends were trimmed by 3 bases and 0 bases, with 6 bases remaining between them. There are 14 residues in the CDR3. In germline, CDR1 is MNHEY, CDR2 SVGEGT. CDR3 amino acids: CASSYLNSNQPQHF. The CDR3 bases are TGTGCCAGCAGTTATCTTAATAGCAATCAGCCCCAGCATTTT.

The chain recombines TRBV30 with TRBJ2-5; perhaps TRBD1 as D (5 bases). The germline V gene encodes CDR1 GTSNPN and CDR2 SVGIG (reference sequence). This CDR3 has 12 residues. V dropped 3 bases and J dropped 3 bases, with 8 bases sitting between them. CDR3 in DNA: TGTGCCTGGAGCCCCAGGGAAGAGACCCAGTACTTC. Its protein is CAWSPREETQYF.

DNA for the CDR3: TGTGCCAGCAGCCTCAGTTACACTGAAGCTTTCTTT. It is translated as CASSLSYTEAFF. The genes are TRBV5-5 and TRBJ1-1, with D hard to call. V lost 4 bases to trimming and J lost 3 bases, with 7 bases between them. The CDR3 runs 12 residues. Germline CDR1 is SGHKS and CDR2 is YYEKEE (reference sequence).

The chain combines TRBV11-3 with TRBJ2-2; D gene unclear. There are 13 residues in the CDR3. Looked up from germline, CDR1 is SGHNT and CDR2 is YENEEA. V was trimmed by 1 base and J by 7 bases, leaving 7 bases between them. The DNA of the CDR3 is TGTGCCAGCAGCTTAGTCGAAGGCGGGGAGCTGTTTTTT. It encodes CASSLVEGGELFF.

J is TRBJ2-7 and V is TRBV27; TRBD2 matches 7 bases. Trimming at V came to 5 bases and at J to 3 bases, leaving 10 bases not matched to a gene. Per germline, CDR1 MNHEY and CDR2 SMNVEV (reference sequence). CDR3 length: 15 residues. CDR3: CASSPISGGFYEQYF. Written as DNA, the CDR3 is TGTGCCAGCAGTCCCATTTCCGGGGGGTTCTACGAGCAGTACTTC.

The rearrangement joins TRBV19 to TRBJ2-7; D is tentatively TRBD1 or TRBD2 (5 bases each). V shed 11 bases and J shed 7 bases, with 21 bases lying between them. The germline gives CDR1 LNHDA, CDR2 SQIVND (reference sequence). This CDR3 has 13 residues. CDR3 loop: CAVGEGLGWEQYF. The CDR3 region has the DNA TGTGCCGTCGGTGAGGGGCTCGGCTGGGAGCAGTACTTC.

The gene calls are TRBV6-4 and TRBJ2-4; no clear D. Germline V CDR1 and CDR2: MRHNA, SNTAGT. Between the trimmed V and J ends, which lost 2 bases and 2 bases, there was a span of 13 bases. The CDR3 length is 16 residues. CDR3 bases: TGTGCCAGCAGTGACCGGTACCTACTTTCCAAAAACATTCAGTACTTC. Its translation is CASSDRYLLSKNIQYF.

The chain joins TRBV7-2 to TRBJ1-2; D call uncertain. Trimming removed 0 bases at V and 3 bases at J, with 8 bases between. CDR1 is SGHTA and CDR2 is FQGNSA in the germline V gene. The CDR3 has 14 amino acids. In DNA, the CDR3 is TGTGCCAGCAGCTTAGCTTCAACCGACTATGGCTACACCTTC. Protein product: CASSLASTDYGYTF.

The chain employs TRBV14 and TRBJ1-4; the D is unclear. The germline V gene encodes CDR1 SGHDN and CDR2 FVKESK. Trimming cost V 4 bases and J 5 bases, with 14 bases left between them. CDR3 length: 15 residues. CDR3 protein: CASSLRAVGNEKLFF. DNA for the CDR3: TGTGCCAGCAGCCTGAGAGCGGTGGGAAATGAAAAACTGTTTTTT.

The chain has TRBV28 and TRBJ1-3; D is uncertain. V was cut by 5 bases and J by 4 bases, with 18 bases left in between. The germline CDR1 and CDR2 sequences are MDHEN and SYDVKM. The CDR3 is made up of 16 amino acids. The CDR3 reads CASSLTGPRSGNTIYF. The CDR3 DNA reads TGTGCCAGCAGTCTCACGGGCCCCCGTTCCGGAAACACCATATATTTT.

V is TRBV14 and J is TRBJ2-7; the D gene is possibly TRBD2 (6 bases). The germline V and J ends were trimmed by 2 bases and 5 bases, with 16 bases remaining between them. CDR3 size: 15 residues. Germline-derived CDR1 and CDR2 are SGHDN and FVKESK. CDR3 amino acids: CASSQFWASVNEQYF. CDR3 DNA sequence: TGTGCCAGCAGCCAATTTTGGGCTAGCGTAAACGAGCAGTACTTC. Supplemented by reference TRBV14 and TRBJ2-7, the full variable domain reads EAGVTQFPSHSVIEKGQTVTLRCDPISGHDNLYWYRRVMGKEIKFLLHFVKESKQDESGMPNNRFLAERTGGTYSTLKVQPAELEDSGVYFCASSQFWASVNEQYFGPGTRLTVT.

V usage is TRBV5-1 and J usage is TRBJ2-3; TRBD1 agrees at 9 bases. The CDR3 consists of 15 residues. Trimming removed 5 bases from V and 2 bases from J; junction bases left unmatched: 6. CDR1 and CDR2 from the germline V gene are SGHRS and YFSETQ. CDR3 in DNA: TGCGCCAGCAGGCCTACAGGGGGCAACACAGATACGCAGTATTTT. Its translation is CASRPTGGNTDTQYF.

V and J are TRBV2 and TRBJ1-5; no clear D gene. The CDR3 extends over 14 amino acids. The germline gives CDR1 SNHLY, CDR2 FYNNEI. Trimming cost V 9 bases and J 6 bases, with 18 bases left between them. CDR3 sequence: CASQDRALAQPQHF. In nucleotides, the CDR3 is TGTGCCAGTCAAGACCGGGCACTGGCTCAGCCCCAGCATTTT.

The CDR3 sequence: CASSQITGAQFF. The CDR3 DNA sequence: TGTGCCAGCAGCCAGATAACGGGCGCGCAGTTCTTC. V and J are TRBV3-1 (or the pseudogene TRBV3-2) and TRBJ2-1; D remains unclear. V was shortened by 3 bases and J by 12 bases, with 12 bases between the two germline ends. Per germline, CDR1 LGHDT and CDR2 YNNKEL (reference sequence). This CDR3 is built from 12 residues.

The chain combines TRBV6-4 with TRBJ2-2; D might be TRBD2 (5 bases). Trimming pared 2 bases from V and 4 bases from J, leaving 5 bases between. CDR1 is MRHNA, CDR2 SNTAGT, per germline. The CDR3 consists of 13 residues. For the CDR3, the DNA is TGTGCCAGCAGTGACACTAGCACCGGGGAGCTGTTTTTT. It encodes CASSDTSTGELFF.

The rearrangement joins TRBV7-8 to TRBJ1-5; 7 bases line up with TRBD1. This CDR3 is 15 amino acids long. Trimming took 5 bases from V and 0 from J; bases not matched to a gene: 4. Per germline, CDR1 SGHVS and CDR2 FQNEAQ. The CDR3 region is CASSPGQDSNQPQHF. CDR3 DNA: TGTGCCAGCAGCCCCGGACAGGATAGCAATCAGCCCCAGCATTTT.

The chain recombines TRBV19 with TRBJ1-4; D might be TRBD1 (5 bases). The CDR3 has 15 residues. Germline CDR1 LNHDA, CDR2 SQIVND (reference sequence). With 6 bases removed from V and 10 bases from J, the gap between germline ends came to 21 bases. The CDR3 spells CASSQRDPQRGKLFF. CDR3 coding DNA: TGTGCCAGTAGCCAAAGGGACCCACAACGTGGAAAACTGTTTTTT.

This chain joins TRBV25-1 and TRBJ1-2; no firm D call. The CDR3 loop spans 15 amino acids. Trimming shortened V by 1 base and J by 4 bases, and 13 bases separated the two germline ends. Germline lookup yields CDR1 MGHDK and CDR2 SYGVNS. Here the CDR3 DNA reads TGTGCCAGCAGTGAATTGGGGTCAGACGTCTATGGCTACACCTTC. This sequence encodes CASSELGSDVYGYTF.

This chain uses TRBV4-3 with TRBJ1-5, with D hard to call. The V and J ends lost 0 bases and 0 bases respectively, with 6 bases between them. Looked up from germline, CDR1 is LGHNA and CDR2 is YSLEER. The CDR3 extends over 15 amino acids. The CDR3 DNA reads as TGCGCCAGCAGCCAAGAGGGAGGTAGCAATCAGCCCCAGCATTTT. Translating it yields CASSQEGGSNQPQHF.

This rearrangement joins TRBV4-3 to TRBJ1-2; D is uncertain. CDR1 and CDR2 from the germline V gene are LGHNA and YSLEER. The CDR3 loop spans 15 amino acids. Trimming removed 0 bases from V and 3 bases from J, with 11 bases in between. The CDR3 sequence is CASSQDPTSYYGYTF. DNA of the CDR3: TGCGCCAGCAGCCAAGATCCCACAAGTTACTATGGCTACACCTTC.

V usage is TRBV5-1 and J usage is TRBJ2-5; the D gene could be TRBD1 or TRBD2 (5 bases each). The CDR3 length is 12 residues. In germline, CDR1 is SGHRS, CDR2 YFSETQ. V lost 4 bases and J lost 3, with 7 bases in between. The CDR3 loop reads CASSRGEETQYF. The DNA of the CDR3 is TGCGCCAGCAGCAGAGGGGAAGAGACCCAGTACTTC.